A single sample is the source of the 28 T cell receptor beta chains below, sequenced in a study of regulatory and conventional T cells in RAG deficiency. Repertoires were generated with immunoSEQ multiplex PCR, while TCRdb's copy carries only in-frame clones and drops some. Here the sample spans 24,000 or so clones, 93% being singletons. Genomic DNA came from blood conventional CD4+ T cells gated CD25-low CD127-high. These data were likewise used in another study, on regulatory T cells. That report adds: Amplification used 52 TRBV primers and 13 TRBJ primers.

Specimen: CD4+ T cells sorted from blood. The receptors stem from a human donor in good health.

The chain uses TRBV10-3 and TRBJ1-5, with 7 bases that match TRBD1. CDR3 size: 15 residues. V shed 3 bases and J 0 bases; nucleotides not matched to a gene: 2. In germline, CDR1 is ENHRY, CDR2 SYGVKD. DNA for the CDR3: TGTGCCATCAGTGAAACAGGGGATAGCAATCAGCCCCAGCATTTT. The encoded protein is CAISETGDSNQPQHF.

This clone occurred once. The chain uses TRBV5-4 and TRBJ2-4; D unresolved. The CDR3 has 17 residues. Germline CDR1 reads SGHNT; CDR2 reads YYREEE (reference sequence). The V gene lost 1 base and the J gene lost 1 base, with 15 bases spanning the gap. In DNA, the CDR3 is TGTGCCAGCAGCTTGTTTCCGAAAAGTCGGGCCAAAAACATTCAGTACTTC. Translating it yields CASSLFPKSRAKNIQYF.

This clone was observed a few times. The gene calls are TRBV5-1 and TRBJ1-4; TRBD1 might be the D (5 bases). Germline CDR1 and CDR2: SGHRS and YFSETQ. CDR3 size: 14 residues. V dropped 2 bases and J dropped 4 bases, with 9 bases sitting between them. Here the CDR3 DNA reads TGCGCCAGCAGCTTACAGGCCGATAATGAAAAACTGTTTTTT. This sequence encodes CASSLQADNEKLFF.

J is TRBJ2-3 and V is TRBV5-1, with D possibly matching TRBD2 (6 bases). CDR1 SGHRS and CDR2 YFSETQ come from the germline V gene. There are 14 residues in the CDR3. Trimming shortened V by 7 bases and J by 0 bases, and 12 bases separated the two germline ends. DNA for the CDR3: TGCGCCAGCTCTCCGGGGGTGAGCACAGATACGCAGTATTTT. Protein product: CASSPGVSTDTQYF.

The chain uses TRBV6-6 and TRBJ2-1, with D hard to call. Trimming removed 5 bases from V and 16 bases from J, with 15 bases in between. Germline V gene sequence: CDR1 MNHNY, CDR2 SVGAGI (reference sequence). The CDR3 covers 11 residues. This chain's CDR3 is CASSTGLGFFF. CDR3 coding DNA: TGTGCCAGCAGTACCGGGCTAGGGTTCTTCTTC.

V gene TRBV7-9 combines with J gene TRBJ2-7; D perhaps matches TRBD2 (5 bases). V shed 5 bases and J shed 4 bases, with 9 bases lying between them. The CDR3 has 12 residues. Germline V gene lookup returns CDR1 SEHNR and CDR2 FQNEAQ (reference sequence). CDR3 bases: TGTGCCAGCAGCGTAGGGAGTTACGAGCAGTACTTC. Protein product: CASSVGSYEQYF. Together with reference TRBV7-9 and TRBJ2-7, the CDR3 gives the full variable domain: DTGVSQNPRHKITKRGQNVTFRCDPISEHNRLYWYRQTLGQGPEFLTYFQNEAQLEKSRLLSDRFSAERPKGSFSTLEIQRTEQGDSAMYLCASSVGSYEQYFGPGTRLTVT.

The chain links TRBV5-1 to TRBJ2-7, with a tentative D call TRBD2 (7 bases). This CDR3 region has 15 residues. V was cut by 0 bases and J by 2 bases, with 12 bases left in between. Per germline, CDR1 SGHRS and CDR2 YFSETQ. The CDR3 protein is CASSLAVGGAYEQYF. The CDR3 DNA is TGCGCCAGCAGCTTGGCCGTAGGGGGGGCCTACGAGCAGTACTTC.

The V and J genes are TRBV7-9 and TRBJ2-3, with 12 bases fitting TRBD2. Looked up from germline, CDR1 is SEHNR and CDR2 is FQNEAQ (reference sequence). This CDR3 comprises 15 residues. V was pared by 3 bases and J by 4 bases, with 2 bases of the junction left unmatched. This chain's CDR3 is CASSLTSGSADTQYF. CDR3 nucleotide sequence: TGTGCCAGCAGCTTGACTAGCGGGAGTGCAGATACGCAGTATTTT.

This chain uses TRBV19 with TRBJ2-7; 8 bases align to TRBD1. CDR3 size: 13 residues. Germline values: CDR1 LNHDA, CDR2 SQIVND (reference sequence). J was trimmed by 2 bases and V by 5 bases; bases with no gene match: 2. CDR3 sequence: CASSDRGPYEQYF. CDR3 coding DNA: TGTGCCAGTAGTGACAGGGGTCCCTACGAGCAGTACTTC.

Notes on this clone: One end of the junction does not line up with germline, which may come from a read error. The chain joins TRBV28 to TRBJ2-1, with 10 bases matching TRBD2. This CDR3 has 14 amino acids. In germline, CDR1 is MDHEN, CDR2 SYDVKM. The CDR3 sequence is CATSLTSGIDEQFF. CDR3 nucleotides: TGTGCCACCAGTCTAACTAGCGGGATTGATGAGCAGTTCTTC.

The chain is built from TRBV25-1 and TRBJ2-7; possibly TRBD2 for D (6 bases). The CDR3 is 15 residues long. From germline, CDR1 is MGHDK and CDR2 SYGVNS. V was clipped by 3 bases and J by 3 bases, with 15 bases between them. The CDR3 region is CASSDTAGQHYEQYF. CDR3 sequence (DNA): TGTGCCAGCAGTGACACCGCGGGGCAACACTACGAGCAGTACTTC.

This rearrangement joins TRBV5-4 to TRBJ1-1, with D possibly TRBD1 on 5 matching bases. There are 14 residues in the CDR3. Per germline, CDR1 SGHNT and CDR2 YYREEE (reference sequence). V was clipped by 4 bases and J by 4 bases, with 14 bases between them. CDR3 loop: CASSQGLLGTEAFF. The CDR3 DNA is TGTGCCAGCAGCCAGGGACTTTTGGGCACTGAAGCTTTCTTT.

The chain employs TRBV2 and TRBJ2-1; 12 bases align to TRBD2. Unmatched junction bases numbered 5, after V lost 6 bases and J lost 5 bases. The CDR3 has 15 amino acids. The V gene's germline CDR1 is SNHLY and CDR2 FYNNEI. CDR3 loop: CASSSTSGGHNEQFF. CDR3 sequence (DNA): TGTGCCAGCAGCTCCACTAGCGGGGGGCACAATGAGCAGTTCTTC.

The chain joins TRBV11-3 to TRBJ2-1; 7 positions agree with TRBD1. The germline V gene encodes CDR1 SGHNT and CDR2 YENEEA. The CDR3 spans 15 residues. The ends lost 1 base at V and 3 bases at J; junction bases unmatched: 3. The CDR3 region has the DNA TGTGCCAGCAGCTTAGGGACAGGACACTACAATGAGCAGTTCTTC. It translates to CASSLGTGHYNEQFF.

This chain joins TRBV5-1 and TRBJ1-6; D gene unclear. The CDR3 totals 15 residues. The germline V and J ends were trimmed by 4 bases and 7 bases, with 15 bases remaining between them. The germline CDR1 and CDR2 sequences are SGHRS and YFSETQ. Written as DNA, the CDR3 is TGCGCCAGCAGCAAAGGGAATCAGAGGAATTCACCCCTCCACTTT. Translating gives CASSKGNQRNSPLHF.

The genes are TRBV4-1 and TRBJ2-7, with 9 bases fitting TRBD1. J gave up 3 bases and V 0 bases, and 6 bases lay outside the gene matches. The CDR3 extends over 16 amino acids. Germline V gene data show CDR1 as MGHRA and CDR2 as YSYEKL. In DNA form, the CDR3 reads TGCGCCAGCAGCCAAGAAAGACAGGGGGGACGCTACGAGCAGTACTTC. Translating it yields CASSQERQGGRYEQYF.

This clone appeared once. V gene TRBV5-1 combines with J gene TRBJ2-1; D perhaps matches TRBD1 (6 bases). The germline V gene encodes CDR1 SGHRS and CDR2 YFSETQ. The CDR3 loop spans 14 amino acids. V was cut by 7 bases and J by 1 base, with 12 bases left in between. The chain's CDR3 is CASYRDTSYNEQFF. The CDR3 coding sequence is TGCGCCAGCTACCGGGACACTTCCTACAATGAGCAGTTCTTC.

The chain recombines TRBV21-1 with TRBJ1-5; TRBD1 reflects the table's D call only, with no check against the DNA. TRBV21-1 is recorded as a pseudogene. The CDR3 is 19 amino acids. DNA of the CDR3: TGTGCCAGCAGCAAAGTTTCGATAGAGGCCGGGACCAGGGGTCAGCCCCAGCATTTT. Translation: CASSKVSIEAGTRGQPQHF.

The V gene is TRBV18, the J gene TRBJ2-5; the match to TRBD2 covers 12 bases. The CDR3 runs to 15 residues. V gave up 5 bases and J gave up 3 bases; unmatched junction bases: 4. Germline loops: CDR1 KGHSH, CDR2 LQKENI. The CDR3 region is CASSGTSGPKETQYF. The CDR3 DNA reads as TGTGCCAGCTCAGGGACTAGCGGGCCAAAAGAGACCCAGTACTTC.

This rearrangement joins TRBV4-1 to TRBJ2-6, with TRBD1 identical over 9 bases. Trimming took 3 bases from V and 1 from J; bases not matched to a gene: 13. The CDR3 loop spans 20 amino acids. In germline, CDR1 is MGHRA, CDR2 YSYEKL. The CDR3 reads CASSQRDGDREASGANVLTF. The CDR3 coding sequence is TGCGCCAGCAGCCAGAGGGACGGGGACAGGGAAGCATCTGGGGCCAACGTCCTGACTTTC.

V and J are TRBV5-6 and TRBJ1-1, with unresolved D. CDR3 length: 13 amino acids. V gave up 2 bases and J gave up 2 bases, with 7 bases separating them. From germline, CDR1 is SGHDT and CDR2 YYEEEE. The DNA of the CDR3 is TGTGCCAGCAGCTTTCCCCTTAACACTGAAGCTTTCTTT. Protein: CASSFPLNTEAFF. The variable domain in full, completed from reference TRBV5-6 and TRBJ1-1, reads DAGVTQSPTHLIKTRGQQVTLRCSPKSGHDTVSWYQQALGQGPQFIFQYYEEEERQRGNFPDRFSGHQFPNYSSELNVNALLLGDSALYLCASSFPLNTEAFFGQGTRLTVV.

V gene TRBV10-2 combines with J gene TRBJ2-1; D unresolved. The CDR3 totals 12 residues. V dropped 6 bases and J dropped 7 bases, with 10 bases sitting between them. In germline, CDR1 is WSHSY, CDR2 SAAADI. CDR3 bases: TGCGCCAGCAGGACTCAGTATAATGAGCAGTTCTTC. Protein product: CASRTQYNEQFF.

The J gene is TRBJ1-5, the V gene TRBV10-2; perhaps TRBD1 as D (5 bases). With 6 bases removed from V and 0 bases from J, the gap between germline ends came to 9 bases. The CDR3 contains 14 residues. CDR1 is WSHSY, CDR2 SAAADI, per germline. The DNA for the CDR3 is TGCGCCAGCAGAGAGCAGGGTAGCAATCAGCCCCAGCATTTT. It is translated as CASREQGSNQPQHF.

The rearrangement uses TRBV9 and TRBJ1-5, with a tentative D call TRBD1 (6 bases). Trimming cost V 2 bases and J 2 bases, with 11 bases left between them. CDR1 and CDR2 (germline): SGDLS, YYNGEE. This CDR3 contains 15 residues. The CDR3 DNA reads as TGTGCCAGCAGCGTCTCTTCAGGGGGCAATCAGCCCCAGCATTTT. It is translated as CASSVSSGGNQPQHF.

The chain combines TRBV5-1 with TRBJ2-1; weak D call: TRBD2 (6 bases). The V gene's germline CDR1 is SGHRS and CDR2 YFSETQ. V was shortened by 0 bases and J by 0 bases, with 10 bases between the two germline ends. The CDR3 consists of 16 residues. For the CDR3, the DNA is TGCGCCAGCAGCTTGGCCGCGGGGAGCTCCTACAATGAGCAGTTCTTC. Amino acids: CASSLAAGSSYNEQFF.

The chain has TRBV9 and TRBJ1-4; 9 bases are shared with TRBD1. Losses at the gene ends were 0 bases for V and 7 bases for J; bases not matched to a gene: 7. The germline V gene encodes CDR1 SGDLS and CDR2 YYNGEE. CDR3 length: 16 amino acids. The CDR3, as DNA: TGTGCCAGCAGCGTAGGTCAAGGACAGGGGTTTGAAAAACTGTTTTTT. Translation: CASSVGQGQGFEKLFF.

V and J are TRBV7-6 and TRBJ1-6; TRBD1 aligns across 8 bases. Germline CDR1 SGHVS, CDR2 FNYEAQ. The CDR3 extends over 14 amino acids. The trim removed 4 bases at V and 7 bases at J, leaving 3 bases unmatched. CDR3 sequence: CASSSTGDNSPLHF. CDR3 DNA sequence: TGTGCCAGCAGCTCGACAGGGGACAATTCACCCCTCCACTTT.

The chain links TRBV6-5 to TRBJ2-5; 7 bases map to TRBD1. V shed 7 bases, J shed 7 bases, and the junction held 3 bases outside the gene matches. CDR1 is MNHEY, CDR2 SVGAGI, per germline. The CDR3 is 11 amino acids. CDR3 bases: TGTGCCAGCACCAACAGGGGGACCCAGTACTTC. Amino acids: CASTNRGTQYF.